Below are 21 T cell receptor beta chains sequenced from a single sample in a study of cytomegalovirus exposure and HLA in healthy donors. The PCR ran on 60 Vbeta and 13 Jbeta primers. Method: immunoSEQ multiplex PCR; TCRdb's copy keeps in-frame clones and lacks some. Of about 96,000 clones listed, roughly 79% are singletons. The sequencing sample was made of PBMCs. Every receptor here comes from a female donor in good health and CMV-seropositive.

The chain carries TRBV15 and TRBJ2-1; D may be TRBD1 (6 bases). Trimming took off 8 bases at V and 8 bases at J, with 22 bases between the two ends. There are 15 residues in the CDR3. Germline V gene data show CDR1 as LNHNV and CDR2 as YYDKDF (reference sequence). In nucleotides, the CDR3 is TGTGCCACCGGTCACTTTGGGGGCGGTAAAGATGAGCAGTTCTTC. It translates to CATGHFGGGKDEQFF.

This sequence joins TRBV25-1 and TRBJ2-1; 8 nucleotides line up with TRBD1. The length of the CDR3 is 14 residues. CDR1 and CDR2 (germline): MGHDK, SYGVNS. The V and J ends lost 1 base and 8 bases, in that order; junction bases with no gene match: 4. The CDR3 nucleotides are TGTGCCAGCAGTGAATCGTCGGACAGGGATGAGCAGTTCTTC. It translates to CASSESSDRDEQFF.

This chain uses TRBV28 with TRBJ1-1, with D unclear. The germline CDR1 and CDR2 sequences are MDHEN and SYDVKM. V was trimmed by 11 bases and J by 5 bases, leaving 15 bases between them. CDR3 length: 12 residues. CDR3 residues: CAVREGETEAFF. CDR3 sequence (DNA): TGTGCCGTTCGGGAGGGAGAGACTGAAGCTTTCTTT.

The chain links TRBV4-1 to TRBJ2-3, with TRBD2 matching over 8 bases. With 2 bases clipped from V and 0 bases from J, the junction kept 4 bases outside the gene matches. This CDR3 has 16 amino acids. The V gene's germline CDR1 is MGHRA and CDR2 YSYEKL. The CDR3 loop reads CASSQPGGTSTDTQYF. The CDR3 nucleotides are TGCGCCAGCAGCCAACCGGGGGGGACCAGCACAGATACGCAGTATTTT.

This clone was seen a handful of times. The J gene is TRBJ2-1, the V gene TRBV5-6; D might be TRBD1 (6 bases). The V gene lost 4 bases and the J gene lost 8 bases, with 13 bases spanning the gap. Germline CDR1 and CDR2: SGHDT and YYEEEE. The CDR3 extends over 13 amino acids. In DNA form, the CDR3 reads TGTGCCAGCAGCCTTACAGGGTACGATGAGCAGTTCTTC. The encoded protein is CASSLTGYDEQFF.

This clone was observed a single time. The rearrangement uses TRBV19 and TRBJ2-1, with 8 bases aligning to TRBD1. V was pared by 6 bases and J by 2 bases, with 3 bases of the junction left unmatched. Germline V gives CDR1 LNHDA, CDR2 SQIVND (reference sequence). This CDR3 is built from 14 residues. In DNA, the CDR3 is TGTGCCAGTAGCGAGGACAGGGCCTACAATGAGCAGTTCTTC. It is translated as CASSEDRAYNEQFF.

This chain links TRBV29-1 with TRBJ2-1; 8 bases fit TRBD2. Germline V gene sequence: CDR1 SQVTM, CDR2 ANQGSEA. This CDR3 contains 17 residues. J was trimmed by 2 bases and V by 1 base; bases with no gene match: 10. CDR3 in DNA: TGCAGCGTTGAAGGGCCTAGCGGGTGGAATACCTACAATGAGCAGTTCTTC. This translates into CSVEGPSGWNTYNEQFF.

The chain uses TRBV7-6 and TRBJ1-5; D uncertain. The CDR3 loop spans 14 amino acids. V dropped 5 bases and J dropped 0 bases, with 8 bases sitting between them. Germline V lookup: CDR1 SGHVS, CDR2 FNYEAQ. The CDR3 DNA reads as TGTGCCAGCAGCCCTAGTAATAGCAATCAGCCCCAGCATTTT. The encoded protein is CASSPSNSNQPQHF.

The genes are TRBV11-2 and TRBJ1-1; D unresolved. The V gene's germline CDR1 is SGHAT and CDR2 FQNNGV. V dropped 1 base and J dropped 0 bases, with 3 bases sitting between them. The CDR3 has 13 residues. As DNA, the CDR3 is TGTGCCAGCAGCTTAGTAGTGAACACTGAAGCTTTCTTT. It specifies CASSLVVNTEAFF. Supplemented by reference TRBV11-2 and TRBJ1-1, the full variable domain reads EAGVAQSPRYKIIEKRQSVAFWCNPISGHATLYWYQQILGQGPKLLIQFQNNGVVDDSQLPKDRFSAERLKGVDSTLKIQPAKLEDSAVYLCASSLVVNTEAFFGQGTRLTVV.

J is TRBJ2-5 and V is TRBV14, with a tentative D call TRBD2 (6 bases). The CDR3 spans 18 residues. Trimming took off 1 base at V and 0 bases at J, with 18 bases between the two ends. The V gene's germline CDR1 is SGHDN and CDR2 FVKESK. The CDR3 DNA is TGTGCCAGCAGCCAAGCTACGGGTCTGGGGGACTACCAAGAGACCCAGTACTTC. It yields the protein CASSQATGLGDYQETQYF.

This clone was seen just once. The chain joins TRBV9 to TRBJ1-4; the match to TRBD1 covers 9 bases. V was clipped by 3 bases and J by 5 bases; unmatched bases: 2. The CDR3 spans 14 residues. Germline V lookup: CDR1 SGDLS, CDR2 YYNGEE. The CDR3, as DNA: TGTGCCAGCAGCGGGGGGACAGGGAATGAAAAACTGTTTTTT. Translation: CASSGGTGNEKLFF.

This CDR3 reads CASSLWANTGELFF. CDR3 DNA: TGTGCCAGCAGCTTATGGGCCAACACCGGGGAGCTGTTTTTT. The gene calls are TRBV7-6 and TRBJ2-2; the D is unclear. V was cut by 2 bases and J by 2 bases, with 6 bases left in between. This CDR3 comprises 14 residues. Germline V gives CDR1 SGHVS, CDR2 FNYEAQ.

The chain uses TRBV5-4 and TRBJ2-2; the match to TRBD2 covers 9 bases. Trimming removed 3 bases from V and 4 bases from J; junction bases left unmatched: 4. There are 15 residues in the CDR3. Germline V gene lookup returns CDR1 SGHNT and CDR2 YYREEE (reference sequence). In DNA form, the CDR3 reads TGTGCCAGCAGCTCCGGACTAGCGTCCACCGGGGAGCTGTTTTTT. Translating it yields CASSSGLASTGELFF.

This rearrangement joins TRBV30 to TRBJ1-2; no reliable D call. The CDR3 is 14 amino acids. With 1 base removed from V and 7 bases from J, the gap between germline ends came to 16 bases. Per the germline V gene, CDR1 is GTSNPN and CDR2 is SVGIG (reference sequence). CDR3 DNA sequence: TGTGCCTGGAGTGCCGGTTTGATTTCAGGTGGCTACACCTTC. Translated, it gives CAWSAGLISGGYTF.

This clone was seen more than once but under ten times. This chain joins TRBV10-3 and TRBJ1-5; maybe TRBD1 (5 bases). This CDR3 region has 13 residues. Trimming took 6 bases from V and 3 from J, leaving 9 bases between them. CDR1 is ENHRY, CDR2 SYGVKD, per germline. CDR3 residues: CAIRGVDNQPQHF. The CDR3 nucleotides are TGTGCCATCAGAGGGGTGGACAATCAGCCCCAGCATTTT.

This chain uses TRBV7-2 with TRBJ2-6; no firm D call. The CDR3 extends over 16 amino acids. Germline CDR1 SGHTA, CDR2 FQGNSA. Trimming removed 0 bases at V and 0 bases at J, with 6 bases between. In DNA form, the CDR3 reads TGTGCCAGCAGCTTAGCCCGGTTCTCTGGGGCCAACGTCCTGACTTTC. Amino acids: CASSLARFSGANVLTF.

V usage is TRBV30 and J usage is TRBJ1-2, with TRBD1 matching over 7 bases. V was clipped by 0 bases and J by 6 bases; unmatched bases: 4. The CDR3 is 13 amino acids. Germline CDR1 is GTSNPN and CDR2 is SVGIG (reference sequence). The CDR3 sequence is CAWSVGQGDGYTF. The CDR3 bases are TGTGCCTGGAGTGTAGGGCAGGGGGATGGCTACACCTTC.

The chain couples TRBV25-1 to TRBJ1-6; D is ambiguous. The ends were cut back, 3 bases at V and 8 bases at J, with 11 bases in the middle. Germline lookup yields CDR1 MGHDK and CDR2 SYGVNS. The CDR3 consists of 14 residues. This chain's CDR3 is CASSEASHDSPLHF. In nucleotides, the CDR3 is TGTGCCAGCAGTGAGGCCTCTCATGATTCACCCCTCCACTTT.

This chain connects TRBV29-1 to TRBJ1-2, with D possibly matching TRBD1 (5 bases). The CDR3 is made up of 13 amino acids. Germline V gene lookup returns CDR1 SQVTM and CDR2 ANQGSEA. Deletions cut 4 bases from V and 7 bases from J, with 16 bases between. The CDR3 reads CSVGGLLAGGYTF. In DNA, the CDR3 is TGCAGCGTTGGGGGACTTTTAGCAGGTGGCTACACCTTC.

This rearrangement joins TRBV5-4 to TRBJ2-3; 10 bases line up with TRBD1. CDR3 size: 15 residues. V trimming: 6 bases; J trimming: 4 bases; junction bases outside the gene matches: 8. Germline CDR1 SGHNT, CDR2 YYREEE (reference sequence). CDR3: CASTQGDRGSDTQYF. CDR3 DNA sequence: TGTGCCAGCACACAGGGGGACAGGGGATCAGATACGCAGTATTTT.

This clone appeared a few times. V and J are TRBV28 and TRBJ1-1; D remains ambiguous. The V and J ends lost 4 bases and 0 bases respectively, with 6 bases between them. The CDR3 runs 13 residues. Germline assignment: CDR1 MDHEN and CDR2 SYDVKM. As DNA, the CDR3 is TGTGCCAGCAGTTCTGAGATGAACACTGAAGCTTTCTTT. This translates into CASSSEMNTEAFF.